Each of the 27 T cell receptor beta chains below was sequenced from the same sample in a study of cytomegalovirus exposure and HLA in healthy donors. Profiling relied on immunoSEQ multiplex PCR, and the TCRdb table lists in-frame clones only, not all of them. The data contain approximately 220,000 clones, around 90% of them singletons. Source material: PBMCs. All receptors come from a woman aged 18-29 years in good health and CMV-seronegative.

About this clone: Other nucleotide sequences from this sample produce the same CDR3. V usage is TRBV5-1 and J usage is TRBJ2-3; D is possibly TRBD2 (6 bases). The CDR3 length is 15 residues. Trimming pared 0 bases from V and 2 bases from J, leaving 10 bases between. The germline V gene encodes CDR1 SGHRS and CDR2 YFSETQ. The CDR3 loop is CASSLALADTDTQYF. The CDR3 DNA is TGCGCCAGCAGCTTGGCATTAGCGGACACAGATACGCAGTATTTT.

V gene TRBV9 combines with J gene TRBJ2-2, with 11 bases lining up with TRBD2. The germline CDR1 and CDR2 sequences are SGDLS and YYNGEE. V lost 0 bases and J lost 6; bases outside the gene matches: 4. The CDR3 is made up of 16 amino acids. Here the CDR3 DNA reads TGTGCCAGCAGCGTAGGGAGTAGCGGGAGGGCCGGGGAGCTGTTTTTT. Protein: CASSVGSSGRAGELFF. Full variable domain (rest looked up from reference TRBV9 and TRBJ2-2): DSGVTQTPKHLITATGQRVTLRCSPRSGDLSVYWYQQSLDQGLQFLIQYYNGEERAKGNILERFSAQQFPDLHSELNLSSLELGDSALYFCASSVGSSGRAGELFFGEGSRLTVL.

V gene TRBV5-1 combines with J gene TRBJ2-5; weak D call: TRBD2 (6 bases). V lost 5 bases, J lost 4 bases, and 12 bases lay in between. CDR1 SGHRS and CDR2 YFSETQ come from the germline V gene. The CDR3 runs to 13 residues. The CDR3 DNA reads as TGCGCCAGCAGGATGGTAGCGGTAGAGACCCAGTACTTC. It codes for CASRMVAVETQYF.

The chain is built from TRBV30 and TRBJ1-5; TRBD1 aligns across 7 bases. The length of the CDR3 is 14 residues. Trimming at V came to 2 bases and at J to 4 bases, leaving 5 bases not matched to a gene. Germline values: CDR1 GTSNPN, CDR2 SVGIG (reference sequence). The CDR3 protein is CAWSLGQANQPQHF. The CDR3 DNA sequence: TGTGCCTGGAGTCTCGGACAGGCGAATCAGCCCCAGCATTTT.

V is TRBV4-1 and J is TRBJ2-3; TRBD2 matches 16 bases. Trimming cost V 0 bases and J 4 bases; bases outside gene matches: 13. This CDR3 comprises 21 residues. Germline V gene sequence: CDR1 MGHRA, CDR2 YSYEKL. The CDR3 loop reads CASSQDRSAGLAGGPSDTQYF. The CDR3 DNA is TGCGCCAGCAGCCAAGATCGTAGTGCGGGACTAGCGGGAGGGCCTTCAGATACGCAGTATTTT.

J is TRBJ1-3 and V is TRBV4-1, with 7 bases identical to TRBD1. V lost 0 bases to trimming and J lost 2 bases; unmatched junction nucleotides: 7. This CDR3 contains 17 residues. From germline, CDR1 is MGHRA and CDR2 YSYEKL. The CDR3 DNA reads TGCGCCAGCAGCCAAGAGAACAGGGGTTATCCTGGAAACACCATATATTTT. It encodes CASSQENRGYPGNTIYF.

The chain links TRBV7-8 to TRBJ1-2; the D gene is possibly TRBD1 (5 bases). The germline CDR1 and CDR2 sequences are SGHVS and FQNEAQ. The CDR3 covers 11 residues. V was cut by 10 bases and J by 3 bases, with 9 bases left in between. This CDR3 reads CATGVDYGYTF. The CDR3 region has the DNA TGTGCCACGGGGGTCGACTATGGCTACACCTTC.

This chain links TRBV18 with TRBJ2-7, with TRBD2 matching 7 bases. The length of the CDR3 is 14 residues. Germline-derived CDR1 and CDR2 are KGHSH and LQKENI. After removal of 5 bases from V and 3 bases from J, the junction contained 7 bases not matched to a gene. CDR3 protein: CASSGREDHYEQYF. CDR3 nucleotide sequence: TGTGCCAGCTCAGGCCGGGAGGACCACTACGAGCAGTACTTC.

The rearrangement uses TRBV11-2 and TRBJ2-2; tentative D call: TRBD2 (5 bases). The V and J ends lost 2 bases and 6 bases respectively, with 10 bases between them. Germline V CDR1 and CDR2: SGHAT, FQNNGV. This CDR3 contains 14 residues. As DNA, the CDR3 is TGTGCCAGCAGCTTAAGCGGACTGTCCGGGGAGCTGTTTTTT. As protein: CASSLSGLSGELFF.

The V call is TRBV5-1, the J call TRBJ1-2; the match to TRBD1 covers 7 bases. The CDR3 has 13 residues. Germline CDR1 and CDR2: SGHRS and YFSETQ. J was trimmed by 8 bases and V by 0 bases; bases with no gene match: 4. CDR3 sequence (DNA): TGCGCCAGCAGCTTGGCACAGGGGCACGGCTACACCTTC. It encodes CASSLAQGHGYTF.

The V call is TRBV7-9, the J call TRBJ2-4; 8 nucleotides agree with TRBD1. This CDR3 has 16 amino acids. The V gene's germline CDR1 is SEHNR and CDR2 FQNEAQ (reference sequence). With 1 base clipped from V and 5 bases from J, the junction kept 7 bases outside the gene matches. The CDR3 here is CASSLDDRGFENIQYF. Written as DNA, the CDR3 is TGTGCCAGCAGCTTAGACGACAGGGGCTTCGAAAACATTCAGTACTTC.

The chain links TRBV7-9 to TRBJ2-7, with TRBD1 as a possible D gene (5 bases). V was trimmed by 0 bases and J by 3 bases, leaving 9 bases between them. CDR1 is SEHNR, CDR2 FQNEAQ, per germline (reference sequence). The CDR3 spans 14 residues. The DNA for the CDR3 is TGTGCCAGCAGCTTAGCGTGGGGCAACTACGAGCAGTACTTC. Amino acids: CASSLAWGNYEQYF.

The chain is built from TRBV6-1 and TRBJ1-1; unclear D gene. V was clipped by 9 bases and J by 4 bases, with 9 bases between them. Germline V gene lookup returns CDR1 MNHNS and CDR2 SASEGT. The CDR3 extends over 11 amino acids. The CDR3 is CASLDFTEAFF. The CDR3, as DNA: TGTGCCAGTTTGGACTTCACTGAAGCTTTCTTT.

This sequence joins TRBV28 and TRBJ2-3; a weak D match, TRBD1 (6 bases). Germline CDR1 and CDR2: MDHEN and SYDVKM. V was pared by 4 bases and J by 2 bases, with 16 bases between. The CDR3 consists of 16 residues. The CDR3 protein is CASSSPAGAFTDTQYF. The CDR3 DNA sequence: TGTGCCAGCAGTTCCCCCGCAGGGGCTTTCACAGATACGCAGTATTTT.

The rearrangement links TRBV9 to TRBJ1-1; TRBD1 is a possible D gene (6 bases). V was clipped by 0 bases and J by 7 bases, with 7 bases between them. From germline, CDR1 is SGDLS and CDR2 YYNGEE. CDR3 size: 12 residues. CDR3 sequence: CASSVVDSEAFF. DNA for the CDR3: TGTGCCAGCAGCGTAGTGGACAGTGAAGCTTTCTTT.

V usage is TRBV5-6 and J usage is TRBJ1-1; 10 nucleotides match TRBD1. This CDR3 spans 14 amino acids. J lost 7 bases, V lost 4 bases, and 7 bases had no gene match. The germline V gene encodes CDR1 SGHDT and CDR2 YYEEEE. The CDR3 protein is CASSATGGKDEAFF. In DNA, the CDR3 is TGTGCCAGCAGCGCGACAGGGGGCAAGGATGAAGCTTTCTTT. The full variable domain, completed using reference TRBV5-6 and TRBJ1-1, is DAGVTQSPTHLIKTRGQQVTLRCSPKSGHDTVSWYQQALGQGPQFIFQYYEEEERQRGNFPDRFSGHQFPNYSSELNVNALLLGDSALYLCASSATGGKDEAFFGQGTRLTVV.

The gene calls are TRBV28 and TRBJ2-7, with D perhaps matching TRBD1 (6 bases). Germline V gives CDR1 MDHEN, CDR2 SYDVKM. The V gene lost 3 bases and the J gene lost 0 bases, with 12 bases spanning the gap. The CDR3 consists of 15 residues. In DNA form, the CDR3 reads TGTGCCAGCAGTTTCAGGGGCCCCACCTCCTACGAGCAGTACTTC. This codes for CASSFRGPTSYEQYF.

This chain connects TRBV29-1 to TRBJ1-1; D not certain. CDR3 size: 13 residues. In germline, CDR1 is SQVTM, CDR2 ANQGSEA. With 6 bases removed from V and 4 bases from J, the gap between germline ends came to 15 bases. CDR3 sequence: CSVFPVGSTEAFF. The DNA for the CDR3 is TGCAGCGTCTTCCCGGTCGGGTCCACTGAAGCTTTCTTT.

The CDR3 region has the DNA TGTGCCAGCAGTGAGGGAACGGGGGCAGATACGCAGTATTTT. It translates to CASSEGTGADTQYF. The chain combines TRBV6-1 with TRBJ2-3; D might be TRBD2 (6 bases). V was trimmed by 3 bases and J by 4 bases, leaving 11 bases between them. This CDR3 has 14 amino acids. CDR1 is MNHNS, CDR2 SASEGT, per germline.

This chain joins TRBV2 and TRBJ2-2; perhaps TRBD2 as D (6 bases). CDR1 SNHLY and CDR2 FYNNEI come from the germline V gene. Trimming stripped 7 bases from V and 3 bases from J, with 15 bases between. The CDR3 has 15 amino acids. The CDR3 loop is CASKPGLRYTGELFF. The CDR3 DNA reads TGTGCCAGCAAACCGGGACTCCGGTACACCGGGGAGCTGTTTTTT.

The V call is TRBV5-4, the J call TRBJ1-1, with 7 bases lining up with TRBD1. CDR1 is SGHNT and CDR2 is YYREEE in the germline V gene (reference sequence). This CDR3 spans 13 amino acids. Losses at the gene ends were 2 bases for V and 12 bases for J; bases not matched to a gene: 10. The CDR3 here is CASSLPPGQMTFF. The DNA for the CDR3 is TGTGCCAGCAGCTTACCACCGGGACAGATGACTTTCTTT.

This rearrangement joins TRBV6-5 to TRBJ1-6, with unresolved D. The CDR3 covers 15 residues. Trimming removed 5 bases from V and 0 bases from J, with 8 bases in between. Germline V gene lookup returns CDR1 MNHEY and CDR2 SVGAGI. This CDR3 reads CASSIKSSYNSPLHF. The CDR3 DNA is TGTGCCAGCAGTATCAAGAGCTCCTATAATTCACCCCTCCACTTT.

This chain's CDR3 is CASSTTGVYGNTIYF. The CDR3 DNA follows: TGTGCCAGCAGCACCACAGGGGTTTACGGAAACACCATATATTTT. The chain uses TRBV9 and TRBJ1-3, with 7 bases identical to TRBD1. The CDR3 totals 15 residues. The germline CDR1 and CDR2 sequences are SGDLS and YYNGEE. V shed 4 bases, J shed 4 bases, and the junction held 8 bases outside the gene matches.

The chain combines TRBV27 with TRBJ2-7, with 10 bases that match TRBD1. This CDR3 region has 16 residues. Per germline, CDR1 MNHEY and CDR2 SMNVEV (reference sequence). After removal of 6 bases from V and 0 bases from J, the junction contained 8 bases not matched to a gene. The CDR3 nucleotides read TGTGCCAGCAGAGATACGGACAGGGGGTACTCCTACGAGCAGTACTTC. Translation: CASRDTDRGYSYEQYF.

The CDR3 here is CASSAPVGELFF. The CDR3 nucleotides read TGTGCCAGCAGTGCCCCCGTTGGGGAGCTGTTTTTT. This chain connects TRBV25-1 to TRBJ2-2; D remains unclear. This CDR3 contains 12 residues. The V and J ends lost 4 bases and 8 bases respectively, with 8 bases between them. Germline CDR1 reads MGHDK; CDR2 reads SYGVNS.

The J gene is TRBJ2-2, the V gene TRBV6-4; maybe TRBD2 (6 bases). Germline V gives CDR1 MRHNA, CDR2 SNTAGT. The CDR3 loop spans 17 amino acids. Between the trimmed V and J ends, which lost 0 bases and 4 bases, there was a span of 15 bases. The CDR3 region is CASSDSRRVGGTGELFF. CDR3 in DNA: TGTGCCAGCAGTGACTCGCGACGTGTGGGGGGCACCGGGGAGCTGTTTTTT.

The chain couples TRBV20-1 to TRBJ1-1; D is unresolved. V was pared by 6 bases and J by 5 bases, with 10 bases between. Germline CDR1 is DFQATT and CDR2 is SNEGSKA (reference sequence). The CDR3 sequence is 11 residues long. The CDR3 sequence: CSAPSGTEAFF. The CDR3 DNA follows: TGCAGTGCCCCGTCGGGGACTGAAGCTTTCTTT.